This T cell receptor (beta chain) was retrieved from a study of radiation and T cells in renal cell carcinoma. Regarding time point: baseline pretreatment blood. Noted treatment: 15 Gy SBRT to primary tumor, nephrectomy 4 weeks later. Repertoires were generated with immunoSEQ multiplex PCR, while TCRdb's copy carries only in-frame clones and drops some. The sample contains about 130,000 clones, 82% of which appear only once. The junction had 6 bases not matched to a gene; V was cut back by 3 bases and J by 4 bases. This CDR3 spans 15 amino acids. CDR1 is GTSNPN, CDR2 SVGIG, per germline (reference sequence).

The receptor's source is a woman between 55 and 75 years old with renal cell carcinoma. The source material was blood, sampled from a patient whose treatment included radiotherapy and nephrectomy. The chain combines TRBV30 with TRBJ2-5; 12 positions agree with TRBD2. The CDR3 here is CAWRRLGLAGETQYF. As DNA, the CDR3 is TGTGCCTGGAGAAGATTGGGACTAGCGGGAGAGACCCAGTACTTC.